Following are 30 T cell receptor beta chains from one sample sequenced in a study of T-cell reconstitution after alpha-beta-depleted transplantation in children listed by TCRdb under 2016. The library was built by means of PCR. TCRdb shows the sequencer as Illumina HiSeq 2500. To normalize quantification of the TCRbeta repertoire, the TCR libraries were built with molecular barcoding that relied on unique molecular identifiers. Using fastp at Q25 and MiXCR, TCRdb reprocessed the public reads and kept productive beta chains. Each entry is one CDR3 protein sequence, shown with its most common DNA and genes. The sample contains about 500,000 distinct CDR3 sequences, more than 9.5% of them found a single time. Clones ranked in the top ten supply around 15% of the sample. The treatment or condition label, read with the paper, signifies: allogeneic hematopoietic cell transplantation with graft depleted of TCRalphabeta T cells and CD19 B cells.

The material was PBMCs, mostly from graft donor cells, obtained 180 days after TCRalphabeta/CD19-depleted stem cell transplant. The receptor set was obtained from a female patient between 2 and 10 years old who had a stem cell transplant for aplastic anemia, so the T cells may come from the graft donor.

This clonotype was seen a few times. The V call is TRBV6-1, the J call TRBJ2-7; D is possibly TRBD1 (7 bases). Per the germline V gene, CDR1 is MNHNS and CDR2 is SASEGT. V was clipped by 6 bases and J by 0 bases, with 24 bases between them. This CDR3 is 18 amino acids long. CDR3 loop: CASRSLLRGDSRSYEQYF. CDR3 DNA: TGTGCCAGCAGATCCCTATTGAGGGGGGACAGTCGCTCCTACGAGCAGTACTTC.

This clonotype was observed at least ten times. The chain couples TRBV12-3 or TRBV12-4 to TRBJ2-3; D call uncertain. With 5 bases removed from V and 2 bases from J, the gap between germline ends came to 11 bases. CDR3 length equals 14 residues. The CDR3 region has the DNA TGTGCCAGCAGTCCGACTTATTACACAGATACGCAGTATTTT. This encodes CASSPTYYTDTQYF.

In this sample, this clonotype turned up a few times. The V gene is TRBV12-3 or TRBV12-4, the J gene TRBJ1-3; the match to TRBD1 covers 7 bases. The CDR3 totals 15 residues. J was trimmed by 0 bases and V by 6 bases; bases with no gene match: 5. This chain's CDR3 is CASSPDRVSGNTIYF. CDR3 DNA: TGTGCCAGCAGCCCCGACAGGGTCTCTGGAAACACCATATATTTT.

This clonotype was seen more than once but under ten times. DNA of the CDR3: TGCAGTGCTGGGGGACTAGCGGCCACAGATACGCAGTATTTT. Encoded protein: CSAGGLAATDTQYF. The chain uses TRBV20-1 and TRBJ2-3, with 11 bases fitting TRBD2. Germline trimming cut 5 bases from V and 2 bases from J; bases unmatched to any gene: 3. Germline lookup yields CDR1 DFQATT and CDR2 SNEGSKA (reference sequence). The CDR3 consists of 14 residues.

The chain combines TRBV5-8 with TRBJ2-7; the D call may be TRBD1 or TRBD2 (6 bases each). CDR3 length equals 16 residues. Trimming removed 1 base from V and 2 bases from J, with 16 bases in between. Germline V gives CDR1 SGHTS, CDR2 YDEGEE. In DNA form, the CDR3 reads TGTGCCAGCAGCTTGACCGGGGGCGTTATGACCTACGAGCAGTACTTC. It specifies CASSLTGGVMTYEQYF. Complete variable domain (other parts from reference TRBV5-8 and TRBJ2-7): EAGVTQSPTHLIKTRGQQATLRCSPISGHTSVYWYQQALGLGLQFLLWYDEGEERNRGNFPPRFSGRQFPNYSSELNVNALELEDSALYLCASSLTGGVMTYEQYFGPGTRLTVT.

This chain uses TRBV24-1 with TRBJ2-1; TRBD1 might be the D (5 bases). This CDR3 is built from 17 residues. The V gene lost 1 base and the J gene lost 1 base, with 13 bases spanning the gap. Per germline, CDR1 KGHDR and CDR2 SFDVKD. The CDR3 DNA reads TGTGCCACCAGTGATTTCGACAGCAAGAAGTCCTACAATGAGCAGTTCTTC. Its translation is CATSDFDSKKSYNEQFF.

In this sample, this clonotype turned up many times. V gene TRBV12-3 or TRBV12-4 combines with J gene TRBJ2-3; D possibly uses TRBD1 or TRBD2 (5 bases each). V was clipped by 3 bases and J by 1 base, with 8 bases between them. The CDR3 is 14 residues long. The CDR3, as DNA: TGTGCCAGCAGTTTGGGGCGGGGCACAGATACGCAGTATTTT. Amino acid sequence: CASSLGRGTDTQYF.

The rearrangement links TRBV12-3 or TRBV12-4 to TRBJ1-6; D is possibly TRBD1 (5 bases). The CDR3 is 13 amino acids. V lost 5 bases, J lost 16 bases, and 18 bases lay in between. The CDR3 protein is CASSPEPRDDLHF. As DNA, the CDR3 is TGTGCCAGCAGTCCCGAACCCCGGGACGATCTCCACTTT.

This clonotype was counted many times. The rearrangement links TRBV5-1 to TRBJ2-2, with D possibly being TRBD1 (6 bases). The V end was cut by 0 bases, the J end by 6 bases, with 12 bases between. The CDR3 runs 15 residues. Germline CDR1 SGHRS, CDR2 YFSETQ. The CDR3: CASSLDRVVPGELFF. The CDR3 DNA sequence: TGCGCCAGCAGCTTGGACAGGGTAGTACCCGGGGAGCTGTTTTTT.

This clonotype was detected only a few times. The CDR3 DNA sequence: TGTGCCACCAGTGATCGTGGGTTTGGCGCAGATACGCAGTATTTT. It translates to CATSDRGFGADTQYF. This rearrangement joins TRBV24-1 to TRBJ2-3; D gene unclear. V was cut by 3 bases and J by 4 bases, with 13 bases left in between. The V gene's germline CDR1 is KGHDR and CDR2 SFDVKD. The CDR3 has 15 residues.

This clonotype has at least ten counts. The V gene is TRBV29-1, the J gene TRBJ2-1; 7 positions match TRBD1. The CDR3 spans 14 residues. V lost 3 bases to trimming and J lost 2 bases; unmatched junction nucleotides: 4. Germline values: CDR1 SQVTM, CDR2 ANQGSEA. CDR3 sequence reads: CSVDDRETYNEQFF. The CDR3 DNA follows: TGCAGCGTTGATGACAGGGAGACCTACAATGAGCAGTTCTTC.

V usage is TRBV20-1 and J usage is TRBJ2-7; D gene uncertain. Germline CDR1 is DFQATT and CDR2 is SNEGSKA (reference sequence). The CDR3 is 16 amino acids. With 3 bases removed from V and 3 bases from J, the gap between germline ends came to 21 bases. CDR3 nucleotides: TGCAGTGCTAGCCACAGTAGGCGGAGTAAGTTCTACGAGCAGTACTTC. Translation: CSASHSRRSKFYEQYF.

This clonotype was observed a handful of times. This chain joins TRBV7-3 and TRBJ1-2; TRBD1 aligns across 9 bases. From germline, CDR1 is SGHTA and CDR2 FQGTGA. CDR3 size: 13 residues. After removal of 5 bases from V and 7 bases from J, the junction contained 5 bases not matched to a gene. In DNA form, the CDR3 reads TGTGCCAGCAGCATGGGACAGGGTAGTGGCTACACCTTC. Its protein product is CASSMGQGSGYTF.

The rearrangement joins TRBV12-3 or TRBV12-4 to TRBJ1-6; possible D gene TRBD1, 5 bases. The CDR3 loop spans 14 amino acids. Deletions cut 6 bases from V and 11 bases from J, with 17 bases between. For the CDR3, the DNA is TGTGCCAGCAGCACCGGGACGGATCCCGCACCCCTCCACTTT. Translated, it gives CASSTGTDPAPLHF.

The CDR3 is CASSLEASRRTDTQYF. CDR3 in DNA: TGCGCCAGCAGCTTGGAGGCTAGTCGACGCACAGATACGCAGTATTTT. This chain links TRBV5-1 with TRBJ2-3, with unresolved D. Trimming left V 0 bases short and J 1 base short, with 12 bases between. CDR3 length equals 16 residues. Germline assignment: CDR1 SGHRS and CDR2 YFSETQ.

The genes are TRBV29-1 and TRBJ2-1, with D perhaps TRBD2 (5 bases). This CDR3 spans 16 amino acids. V was trimmed by 3 bases and J by 0 bases, leaving 15 bases between them. CDR1 SQVTM and CDR2 ANQGSEA come from the germline V gene. This CDR3 is CSVEGSASSSYNEQFF. CDR3 sequence (DNA): TGCAGCGTTGAGGGTAGCGCTTCAAGCTCCTACAATGAGCAGTTCTTC.

This clonotype was seen only a few times. The chain uses TRBV7-9 and TRBJ2-3; 8 bases map to TRBD2. Per germline, CDR1 SEHNR and CDR2 FQNEAQ (reference sequence). The trim removed 10 bases at V and 0 bases at J, leaving 6 bases unmatched. The CDR3 covers 14 residues. CDR3 region: CATIAGPSTDTQYF. CDR3 in DNA: TGTGCCACCATAGCGGGACCTAGCACAGATACGCAGTATTTT.

This clonotype was counted between two and nine times. The J gene is TRBJ2-2, the V gene TRBV18, with D possibly called TRBD1 or TRBD2 (5 bases each). Germline V gene sequence: CDR1 KGHSH, CDR2 LQKENI. The length of the CDR3 is 15 residues. V lost 8 bases and J 9 bases, leaving 22 bases between the germline ends. The CDR3 DNA is TGTGCCAGCGCGGAACTGGGACCCCCAGGCAGGGAGCTGTTTTTT. It specifies CASAELGPPGRELFF.

The genes are TRBV20-1 and TRBJ2-3, with 7 bases identical to TRBD2. The CDR3 contains 12 residues. Germline CDR1 and CDR2: DFQATT and SNEGSKA (reference sequence). V lost 0 bases and J lost 9; bases outside the gene matches: 3. The DNA of the CDR3 is TGCAGTGCTAGAGACGGGCGGGAGACGCAGTATTTT. Its protein is CSARDGRETQYF.

The genes are TRBV28 and TRBJ2-7, with a tentative D call TRBD2 (6 bases). CDR3 length: 14 amino acids. CDR1 is MDHEN, CDR2 SYDVKM, per germline. V was trimmed by 8 bases and J by 1 base, leaving 15 bases between them. CDR3 region: CASLQAGKSYEQYF. As DNA, the CDR3 is TGTGCCAGCCTCCAGGCGGGGAAATCCTACGAGCAGTACTTC.

The chain couples TRBV2 to TRBJ2-6; D unresolved. CDR3 size: 17 residues. From germline, CDR1 is SNHLY and CDR2 FYNNEI. Trimming pared 4 bases from V and 0 bases from J, leaving 13 bases between. DNA of the CDR3: TGTGCCAGCAGTGGGGATCCGGGTAACTCTGGGGCCAACGTCCTGACTTTC. Protein product: CASSGDPGNSGANVLTF.

Notes on this clonotype: The conserved closing phenylalanine or tryptophan is absent in this CDR3, likely reflecting a read error. V and J are TRBV18 and TRBJ2-5; the match to TRBD1 covers 8 bases. The CDR3 contains 15 residues. The V gene end was trimmed by 0 bases and the J gene end by 5 bases; junction bases not matched to a gene: 5. Germline lookup yields CDR1 KGHSH and CDR2 LQKENI. CDR3 in DNA: TGTGCCAGCTCACCACCGGGGTCAGGGGGCGAGACCCAGTACTTA. Translation: CASSPPGSGGETQYL.

The V gene is TRBV4-1, the J gene TRBJ2-2; TRBD1 matches at 9 bases. CDR1 and CDR2 from the germline V gene are MGHRA and YSYEKL. The V segment lost 4 bases and the J segment 6 bases; nucleotides outside the gene matches: 3. The CDR3 loop spans 14 amino acids. The CDR3 bases are TGCGCCAGCAGCCGGGACAGGGTCCCCGGGGAGCTGTTTTTT. Translated: CASSRDRVPGELFF.

This clonotype was detected a few times. V usage is TRBV20-1 and J usage is TRBJ1-5; tentatively, D is TRBD1 (5 bases). The V gene lost 3 bases and the J gene lost 4 bases, with 13 bases spanning the gap. CDR1 and CDR2 (germline): DFQATT, SNEGSKA (reference sequence). CDR3 length: 14 amino acids. In DNA, the CDR3 is TGCAGTGCTAGGGAAGGGACGGTAAATCAGCCCCAGCATTTT. Translating it yields CSAREGTVNQPQHF.

This clonotype was recorded a few times. The V gene is TRBV3-1, the J gene TRBJ2-5; 14 bases line up with TRBD2. The CDR3 has 18 amino acids. Germline CDR1 reads LGHDT; CDR2 reads YNNKEL (reference sequence). The J segment lost 5 bases and the V segment lost 4 bases, leaving 12 bases of the junction unmatched. The CDR3 region is CASSRRGGLAGVLETQYF. The CDR3 DNA reads TGTGCCAGCAGCCGCAGGGGGGGACTAGCGGGAGTGTTGGAGACCCAGTACTTC.

V usage is TRBV20-1 and J usage is TRBJ2-7; 9 nucleotides match TRBD2. The CDR3 contains 14 residues. Looked up from germline, CDR1 is DFQATT and CDR2 is SNEGSKA (reference sequence). V was clipped by 6 bases and J by 3 bases; unmatched bases: 9. The CDR3 DNA is TGCAGTGCACCTGGGACTAGCAGGGGCTACGAGCAGTACTTC. This translates into CSAPGTSRGYEQYF.

The rearrangement joins TRBV20-1 to TRBJ1-3, with 8 bases aligning to TRBD1. CDR1 and CDR2 (germline): DFQATT, SNEGSKA (reference sequence). V lost 2 bases, J lost 0 bases, and 6 bases stayed unmatched. There are 16 residues in the CDR3. DNA for the CDR3: TGCAGTGCTAGAACAGGGGGACAACCCTCTGGAAACACCATATATTTT. Its translation: CSARTGGQPSGNTIYF.

In its sample, this clonotype was seen a few times. The CDR3 DNA sequence: TGTGCCAGCAGCAATAGCGGGACTACTAAAGAGACCCAGTACTTC. It yields the protein CASSNSGTTKETQYF. The rearrangement uses TRBV7-2 and TRBJ2-5; 8 nucleotides line up with TRBD2. V lost 5 bases to trimming and J lost 3 bases; unmatched junction nucleotides: 8. This CDR3 has 15 amino acids. Germline V CDR1 and CDR2: SGHTA, FQGNSA.

This sequence joins TRBV7-9 and TRBJ1-2, with D uncertain. This CDR3 is 12 amino acids long. V gave up 5 bases and J gave up 7 bases, with 11 bases separating them. Germline loops: CDR1 SEHNR, CDR2 FQNEAQ (reference sequence). CDR3 DNA sequence: TGTGCCAGCAGCCTCCGCCCGGGTGGCTACACCTTC. It yields the protein CASSLRPGGYTF.

There are many counts of this clonotype. The chain has TRBV12-3 or TRBV12-4 and TRBJ2-2; D not resolved. The CDR3 covers 15 residues. V lost 5 bases and J lost 5, with 15 bases in between. The CDR3 region has the DNA TGTGCCAGCAGTCCCCAAAGGGAAGGTACCGGGGAGCTGTTTTTT. Encoded protein: CASSPQREGTGELFF.